This is a list of T cell receptor beta chains from one sample in a study of shared clonotypes between healthy human individuals. Method: immunoSEQ multiplex PCR; TCRdb's copy keeps in-frame clones and lacks some. The sample lists fewer than 2.5 million clones, approximately 93% seen once, with roughly 0.39% in the top ten. What was sequenced was naive CD4+ T cells from PBMCs. The receptors derive from a man aged 18 to 29 in good health. Some clones in this sample may be carry-over from other donors' samples. CDR3s include the opening cysteine and the closing phenylalanine or tryptophan. The D gene is left open where the match is weak. Where a row states a size, it is once, few, many or the class of an expanded clone; other rows omit it.

d_call | clone_size | j_call | v_call | cdr3_nt | cdr3_aa
TRBD1 | . | TRBJ1-5 | TRBV7-6 | TGTGCCAGCAGCTTAGGGGGGACAGGTTTAGGGGAGGGTGACAATCAGCCCCAGCATTTT | CASSLGGTGLGEGDNQPQHF
TRBD2 | . | TRBJ2-2 | TRBV11-3 | TGTGCCAGCAGCCCGCGGACTAGCTACACCGGGGAGCTGTTTTTT | CASSPRTSYTGELFF
TRBD2 | once | TRBJ2-1 | TRBV4-1 | TGCGCCAGCAGCCAAGATGAGACTAGCGGGCCATACAATGAGCAGTTCTTC | CASSQDETSGPYNEQFF
TRBD1 | . | TRBJ2-7 | TRBV7-2 | TGTGCCAGCAGCTTAGCCCCGGGACAGTCCTACGAGCAGTACTTC | CASSLAPGQSYEQYF
TRBD1 | . | TRBJ1-3 | TRBV5-1 | TGCGCCAGCAGCTGGGCCCCACAGGGGGCGAGTGGAAACACCATATATTTT | CASSWAPQGASGNTIYF
TRBD2 | . | TRBJ2-7 | TRBV7-8 | TGTGCCAGCAGAAGACTAGCGGGAGATGACCTCTACGAGCAGTACTTC | CASRRLAGDDLYEQYF
TRBD1 | . | TRBJ2-5 | TRBV5-1 | TGCGCCAGCACCGGACAGGGTAGAGAGACCCAGTACTTC | CASTGQGRETQYF
. | . | TRBJ2-7 | TRBV9 | TGTGCCAGCAGCTCCCCTGGGGGACCATCCGAGCAGTACTTC | CASSSPGGPSEQYF
. | . | TRBJ2-5 | TRBV5-1 | TGCGCCAGCAGCTTTGGCATCCAAGAGACCCAGTACTTC | CASSFGIQETQYF
TRBD2 | . | TRBJ2-7 | TRBV19 | TGTGCCAGTAGTATTTCCCCCTTAGAGGGAGGGGAGCAGTACTTC | CASSISPLEGGEQYF
. | . | TRBJ1-4 | TRBV15 | TGTGCCACCAGCAGGGGGGCCGGTGCAACTAATGAAAAACTGTTTTTT | CATSRGAGATNEKLFF
TRBD1 | . | TRBJ1-1 | TRBV19 | TGTGCCAACCCGACAGGGGGCCCGGTCACTGAAGCTTTCTTT | CANPTGGPVTEAFF
. | . | TRBJ1-2 | TRBV7-3 | TGTGCCAGCAGCCCCGGCGGGGCCGGTGGCTATGGCTACACCTTC | CASSPGGAGGYGYTF
. | . | TRBJ2-6 | TRBV18 | TGTGCCAGCTCACCATCGGAGTACCGGAGCGTCCTGACTTTC | CASSPSEYRSVLTF
TRBD1 | . | TRBJ2-2 | TRBV30 | TGTGCCGCTGGGACAGACGCGAACACCGGGGAGCTGTTTTTT | CAAGTDANTGELFF
. | . | TRBJ1-2 | TRBV6-5 | TGTGCCAGCAGGCGGTTACAGGAGCATAATGGCTACACCTTC | CASRRLQEHNGYTF